This T cell receptor beta chain appears in the sequencing data of a study of T cells in Graves' hyperthyroidism and ophthalmopathy. With duration under 3 months, ophthalmopathy was active: Clinical Activity Score at least 3, NOSPECS at least 4. Criteria for exclusion of patients were uncontrolled infection, other autoimmune disease, pregnancy or lactation. Cells are PBMCs isolated from over 7.5 ml of fresh blood. This clonotype was picked up many times. The germline V gene encodes CDR1 SNHLY and CDR2 FYNNEI. V was cut by 7 bases and J by 4 bases, with 11 bases left in between. The CDR3 loop spans 12 amino acids. Amplification yielded TCR beta CDR3 regions, with RNA transcripts as the source. RT-PCR in the first round (using the HTBI primer set) targeted the TCR CDR3. From the multiplex PCR reads, TCRdb called clonotypes with MiXCR, one entry per CDR3 protein. The sample records 300,000 to 450,000 distinct CDR3 sequences, around 13% being singletons.

Sequences were obtained from blood. This clonotype was sampled from a woman in her 30s with Graves' ophthalmopathy. The rearrangement joins TRBV2 to TRBJ2-7; D might be TRBD1 or TRBD2, each matching 5 bases. The CDR3 protein is CASILGTYEQYF. DNA for the CDR3: TGTGCCAGCATATTGGGGACGTACGAGCAGTACTTC. Together with reference TRBV2 and TRBJ2-7, the CDR3 gives the full variable domain: EPEVTQTPSHQVTQMGQEVILRCVPISNHLYFYWYRQILGQKVEFLVSFYNNEISEKSEIFDDQFSVERPDGSNFTLKIRSTKLEDSAMYFCASILGTYEQYFGPGTRLTVT.